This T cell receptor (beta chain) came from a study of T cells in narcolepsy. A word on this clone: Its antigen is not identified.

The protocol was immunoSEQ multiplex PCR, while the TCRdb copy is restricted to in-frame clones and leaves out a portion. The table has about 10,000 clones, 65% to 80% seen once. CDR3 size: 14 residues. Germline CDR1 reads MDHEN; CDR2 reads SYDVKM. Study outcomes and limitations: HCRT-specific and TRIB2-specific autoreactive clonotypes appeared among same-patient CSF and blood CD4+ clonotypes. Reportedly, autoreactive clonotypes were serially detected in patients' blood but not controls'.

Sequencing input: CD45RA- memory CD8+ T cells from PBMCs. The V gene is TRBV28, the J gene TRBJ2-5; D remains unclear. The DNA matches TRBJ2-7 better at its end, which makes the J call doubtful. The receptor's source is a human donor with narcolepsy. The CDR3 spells CASVPPDPPYEQYF. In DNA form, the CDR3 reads TGTGCCAGCGTCCCCCCCGACCCTCCCTACGAGCAGTACTTC.